The 31 T cell receptor beta chains in this list originate from one sample, sequenced in a study of cytomegalovirus exposure and HLA in healthy donors (dated by TCRdb to 2016 to 2017). Library preparation employed the immunoSEQ multiplex PCR assay. For the multiplex PCR, a mixture combining 60 forward primers for TCR Vbeta segments and 13 reverse primers for TCR Jbeta segments was used. TCRdb provides this immuneACCESS table in a form limited to in-frame rearrangements. Some clones are lacking; in checked studies, under half of them reflect an unresolved V gene, and why the rest are absent is not known. This sample holds 70,000 to 95,000 clones; around 80% were observed only once. The ten largest clonotypes hold around 2% of the sample. The sequencing input was PBMCs. The receptors were gathered from a man younger than 35 in good health and CMV-seronegative.

The chain employs TRBV6-1 and TRBJ2-3; no reliable D call. The CDR3 spans 13 residues. V lost 7 bases, J lost 4 bases, and 12 bases lay in between. The germline CDR1 and CDR2 sequences are MNHNS and SASEGT. The CDR3 spells CASTGSAADTQYF. The CDR3 nucleotides are TGTGCCAGCACTGGCAGTGCGGCAGATACGCAGTATTTT.

The chain joins TRBV19 to TRBJ1-3, with no clear D. With 3 bases removed from V and 6 bases from J, the gap between germline ends came to 12 bases. The CDR3 contains 14 residues. Germline lookup yields CDR1 LNHDA and CDR2 SQIVND (reference sequence). CDR3 nucleotides: TGTGCCAGTAGTATCACTTCTCTCGAAAACACCATATATTTT. Encoded protein: CASSITSLENTIYF.

The V gene is TRBV28, the J gene TRBJ1-2, with 10 bases that match TRBD1. Germline CDR1 is MDHEN and CDR2 is SYDVKM. The CDR3 consists of 12 residues. J gave up 13 bases and V 6 bases, and 8 bases lay outside the gene matches. CDR3 nucleotide sequence: TGTGCCAGCAGGACAGGGGGCCTCCCCCCCACCTTC. Translation: CASRTGGLPPTF.

The CDR3 DNA reads TGTGCCAGCAGCTTCCAACAGGATTTCGGTGGAAACACCATATATTTT. It specifies CASSFQQDFGGNTIYF. The chain employs TRBV7-9 and TRBJ1-3, with TRBD1 as a possible D gene (5 bases). Germline values: CDR1 SEHNR, CDR2 FQNEAQ (reference sequence). The CDR3 consists of 16 residues. Trimming stripped 3 bases from V and 3 bases from J, with 15 bases between.

The chain is built from TRBV5-4 and TRBJ2-5, with D maybe TRBD2 (5 bases). Germline V gene lookup returns CDR1 SGHNT and CDR2 YYREEE (reference sequence). The CDR3 contains 14 residues. The V gene lost 4 bases and the J gene lost 4 bases, with 14 bases spanning the gap. The CDR3 region is CASSQLVTVETQYF. The CDR3, as DNA: TGTGCCAGCAGCCAACTAGTCACAGTAGAGACCCAGTACTTC.

The rearrangement joins TRBV6-5 to TRBJ1-1, with TRBD1 identical over 8 bases. CDR1 MNHEY and CDR2 SVGAGI come from the germline V gene. The V and J ends lost 2 bases and 7 bases, in that order; junction bases with no gene match: 9. The CDR3 spans 15 residues. CDR3 sequence: CASSYHRGQGFEAFF. The CDR3 DNA reads TGTGCCAGCAGTTACCATCGAGGACAGGGCTTTGAAGCTTTCTTT.

This clone was observed a few times. The CDR3 DNA follows: TGTGCCAGCAGAAGGGACAGCTCCTACGAGCAGTACTTC. As protein: CASRRDSSYEQYF. V usage is TRBV13 and J usage is TRBJ2-7; 7 bases map to TRBD1. The CDR3 totals 13 residues. Germline CDR1 is PRHDT and CDR2 is FYEKMQ (reference sequence). The V gene end was trimmed by 6 bases and the J gene end by 0 bases; junction bases not matched to a gene: 2.

This clone was seen a few times. The V and J genes are TRBV27 and TRBJ1-5; 11 bases match TRBD1. The ends lost 4 bases at V and 8 bases at J; junction bases unmatched: 7. Germline V gives CDR1 MNHEY, CDR2 SMNVEV (reference sequence). The CDR3 is made up of 15 amino acids. CDR3 sequence reads: CASSSGTGGREPQHF. Written as DNA, the CDR3 is TGTGCCAGCAGTTCCGGGACAGGGGGAAGGGAGCCCCAGCATTTT.

This clone has just one count. This chain uses TRBV20-1 with TRBJ2-7; a possible D gene is TRBD2 (5 bases). V lost 7 bases and J 6 bases, leaving 13 bases between the germline ends. Germline-derived CDR1 and CDR2 are DFQATT and SNEGSKA (reference sequence). This CDR3 has 11 residues. CDR3 sequence: CSVEGPAEQYF. The CDR3 DNA follows: TGCAGTGTCGAGGGTCCAGCCGAGCAGTACTTC.

The genes are TRBV19 and TRBJ2-1, with 8 bases identical to TRBD2. Germline CDR1 and CDR2: LNHDA and SQIVND (reference sequence). Germline trimming cut 3 bases from V and 8 bases from J; bases unmatched to any gene: 6. This CDR3 spans 14 amino acids. Here the CDR3 reads CASSIPGTRYEQFF. CDR3 coding DNA: TGTGCCAGTAGTATCCCCGGGACTAGGTATGAGCAGTTCTTC. The entire variable domain, with the rest obtained from reference TRBV19 and TRBJ2-1, is as follows: DGGITQSPKYLFRKEGQNVTLSCEQNLNHDAMYWYRQDPGQGLRLIYYSQIVNDFQKGDIAEGYSVSREKKESFPLTVTSAQKNPTAFYLCASSIPGTRYEQFFGPGTRLTVL.

The genes are TRBV18 and TRBJ1-5, with 8 bases that match TRBD1. Germline V gene lookup returns CDR1 KGHSH and CDR2 LQKENI. V gave up 0 bases and J gave up 2 bases; unmatched junction bases: 6. The CDR3 contains 17 residues. CDR3: CASSPPVGTGRNQPQHF. In DNA, the CDR3 is TGTGCCAGCTCACCACCGGTTGGGACAGGCCGCAATCAGCCCCAGCATTTT.

The chain joins TRBV19 to TRBJ1-2, with 9 positions matching TRBD1. Germline loops: CDR1 LNHDA, CDR2 SQIVND (reference sequence). The trim removed 6 bases at V and 2 bases at J, leaving 4 bases unmatched. This CDR3 comprises 14 residues. CDR3 sequence: CASSEGQGNYGYTF. CDR3 nucleotides: TGTGCCAGTAGCGAAGGACAGGGGAACTATGGCTACACCTTC.

The chain joins TRBV10-3 to TRBJ1-5, with a possible D match to TRBD1 (5 bases). CDR3 length: 14 residues. Germline CDR1 and CDR2: ENHRY and SYGVKD. V lost 0 bases, J lost 5 bases, and 8 bases lay in between. CDR3 nucleotide sequence: TGTGCCATCAGTGAGTCTTCGGGGGATCAGCCCCAGCATTTT. Its translation is CAISESSGDQPQHF.

The V call is TRBV19, the J call TRBJ1-2, with 8 bases identical to TRBD1. With 4 bases clipped from V and 3 bases from J, the junction kept 4 bases outside the gene matches. Germline-derived CDR1 and CDR2 are LNHDA and SQIVND (reference sequence). The CDR3 contains 14 residues. This chain's CDR3 is CASSTGGADYGYTF. CDR3 in DNA: TGTGCCAGTAGTACAGGGGGCGCAGACTATGGCTACACCTTC. Together with reference TRBV19 and TRBJ1-2, the CDR3 gives the full variable domain: DGGITQSPKYLFRKEGQNVTLSCEQNLNHDAMYWYRQDPGQGLRLIYYSQIVNDFQKGDIAEGYSVSREKKESFPLTVTSAQKNPTAFYLCASSTGGADYGYTFGSGTRLTVV.

Worth noting for this clone: Within the sample, other DNA sequences also encode this same CDR3. The chain combines TRBV4-2 with TRBJ2-1; 10 positions agree with TRBD2. This CDR3 has 16 residues. With V trimmed by 0 bases and J by 4 bases, 3 bases remained unmatched. The germline CDR1 and CDR2 sequences are LGHNA and YNFKEQ. Here the CDR3 reads CASSQESAGGYNEQFF. The CDR3 DNA reads TGTGCCAGCAGCCAAGAGTCAGCGGGAGGGTACAATGAGCAGTTCTTC.

The V call is TRBV7-8, the J call TRBJ2-3; 7 nucleotides line up with TRBD2. Germline trimming cut 2 bases from V and 0 bases from J; bases unmatched to any gene: 8. The CDR3 has 17 amino acids. The germline gives CDR1 SGHVS, CDR2 FQNEAQ. The CDR3 loop is CASSLNAGVPSTDTQYF. Written as DNA, the CDR3 is TGTGCCAGCAGCTTAAACGCGGGGGTACCTAGCACAGATACGCAGTATTTT.

The chain links TRBV30 to TRBJ2-1; 7 nucleotides agree with TRBD1. The CDR3 has 10 amino acids. The germline gives CDR1 GTSNPN, CDR2 SVGIG (reference sequence). The V segment lost 2 bases and the J segment 16 bases; nucleotides outside the gene matches: 5. CDR3 loop: CAWSKDRFFF. In nucleotides, the CDR3 is TGTGCCTGGAGTAAGGACAGGTTCTTCTTC.

The chain combines TRBV6-1 with TRBJ1-1, with TRBD1 matching over 7 bases. With 2 bases clipped from V and 0 bases from J, the junction kept 9 bases outside the gene matches. Germline values: CDR1 MNHNS, CDR2 SASEGT. The CDR3 is 17 residues long. This chain's CDR3 is CASSEPDRSFLNTEAFF. For the CDR3, the DNA is TGTGCCAGCAGTGAACCGGACAGGTCCTTTTTGAACACTGAAGCTTTCTTT.

The chain is built from TRBV9 and TRBJ1-1; TRBD1 aligns across 10 bases. The CDR3 runs to 15 residues. CDR1 and CDR2 (germline): SGDLS, YYNGEE. V gave up 0 bases and J gave up 4 bases; unmatched junction bases: 3. CDR3 DNA: TGTGCCAGCAGCGTAGTCGGACAGGGGGGCACTGAAGCTTTCTTT. This translates into CASSVVGQGGTEAFF.

The CDR3 DNA reads TGTGCCAGCAGCTTCCGGGGGGGGGAGTACGAGCAGTACTTC. This encodes CASSFRGGEYEQYF. The rearrangement links TRBV7-6 to TRBJ2-5; 8 positions match TRBD2. The J call may be wrong; the DNA end is better matched by TRBJ2-7. Germline lookup yields CDR1 SGHVS and CDR2 FNYEAQ. CDR3 length: 14 residues.

The CDR3 DNA is TGCGCCAGCAGCCGCAGACAGGGGACGAACACTGAAGCTTTCTTT. It encodes CASSRRQGTNTEAFF. The V and J genes are TRBV5-1 and TRBJ1-1; 8 bases agree with TRBD1. Germline CDR1 SGHRS, CDR2 YFSETQ. J was trimmed by 1 base and V by 4 bases; bases with no gene match: 6. The CDR3 runs to 15 residues.

This chain links TRBV25-1 with TRBJ2-3, with no clear D. This CDR3 is built from 12 residues. Germline CDR1 and CDR2: MGHDK and SYGVNS. V lost 6 bases and J 0 bases, leaving 4 bases between the germline ends. CDR3 DNA: TGTGCCAGCAGCAGTAGCACAGATACGCAGTATTTT. This encodes CASSSSTDTQYF.

This chain links TRBV10-3 with TRBJ1-6, with no clear D. Germline V gene sequence: CDR1 ENHRY, CDR2 SYGVKD. This CDR3 contains 16 residues. Between the trimmed V and J ends, which lost 0 bases and 5 bases, there was a span of 11 bases. The CDR3 nucleotides read TGTGCCATCAGTGAGTCAGCGGGTTCTAATAATTCACCCCTCCACTTT. This sequence encodes CAISESAGSNNSPLHF.

A few counts support this clone. This chain joins TRBV5-1 and TRBJ1-4, with no clear D. This CDR3 spans 14 amino acids. Trimming shortened V by 5 bases and J by 0 bases, and 8 bases separated the two germline ends. Germline V lookup: CDR1 SGHRS, CDR2 YFSETQ. CDR3 coding DNA: TGCGCCAGCAGACCGAGGTCAACTAATGAAAAACTGTTTTTT. This gives the protein CASRPRSTNEKLFF.

The rearrangement joins TRBV6-1 to TRBJ2-7; maybe TRBD1 (7 bases). CDR1 and CDR2 (germline): MNHNS, SASEGT. The CDR3 contains 17 residues. V was trimmed by 4 bases and J by 0 bases, leaving 19 bases between them. CDR3 sequence: CASSGGGSSGGSYEQYF. The CDR3 DNA is TGTGCCAGCAGTGGAGGGGGGAGTTCAGGGGGCTCCTACGAGCAGTACTTC.

The J gene is TRBJ2-2, the V gene TRBV7-9, with 8 bases aligning to TRBD2. This CDR3 comprises 17 residues. CDR1 is SEHNR, CDR2 FQNEAQ, per germline (reference sequence). V shed 5 bases, J shed 6 bases, and the junction held 14 bases outside the gene matches. The CDR3 region is CASSPRATGGIAGELFF. The CDR3, as DNA: TGTGCCAGCAGCCCCCGGGCGACGGGAGGGATCGCCGGGGAGCTGTTTTTT.

The chain couples TRBV30 to TRBJ2-7; tentatively, D is TRBD1 (6 bases). Per germline, CDR1 GTSNPN and CDR2 SVGIG (reference sequence). Trimming stripped 3 bases from V and 2 bases from J, with 11 bases between. The CDR3 has 13 amino acids. For the CDR3, the DNA is TGTGCCTGGAGGGGGGACATCACCTACGAGCAGTACTTC. This translates into CAWRGDITYEQYF.

This clone has just a few counts. At one end the junction does not follow the germline gene, possibly because of a read error. The rearrangement links TRBV7-7 to TRBJ2-2; 8 bases match TRBD2. In germline, CDR1 is SSHAT, CDR2 FNYEAQ (reference sequence). The CDR3 is made up of 16 amino acids. The CDR3 here is CASSSPGLANTGELFF. CDR3 nucleotide sequence: TGTGCTAGCAGCTCTCCGGGACTAGCGAACACCGGGGAGCTGTTTTTT.

This chain uses TRBV29-1 with TRBJ1-2; no clear D. The germline V gene encodes CDR1 SQVTM and CDR2 ANQGSEA. The CDR3 is made up of 11 amino acids. Deletions cut 2 bases from V and 5 bases from J, with 6 bases between. CDR3 residues: CSVESGYGYTF. In nucleotides, the CDR3 is TGCAGCGTTGAATCCGGGTATGGCTACACCTTC.

The gene calls are TRBV30 and TRBJ2-7; 10 positions agree with TRBD1. From germline, CDR1 is GTSNPN and CDR2 SVGIG (reference sequence). The V segment lost 1 base and the J segment 4 bases; nucleotides outside the gene matches: 7. This CDR3 has 15 residues. CDR3 bases: TGTGCCTGGAGTGGAAGACAGGGGGCGGCGTACGAGCAGTACTTC. Amino acid sequence: CAWSGRQGAAYEQYF.

The chain links TRBV5-4 to TRBJ1-1; TRBD1 agrees at 7 bases. This CDR3 is 14 amino acids long. After removal of 0 bases from V and 7 bases from J, the junction contained 6 bases not matched to a gene. In germline, CDR1 is SGHNT, CDR2 YYREEE (reference sequence). In DNA form, the CDR3 reads TGTGCCAGCAGCTTGGATGGGACAGTCAGTGAAGCTTTCTTT. Translated: CASSLDGTVSEAFF.